This TCR beta chain was recovered during a study of blood T cells in healthy people across ages. Between the trimmed V and J ends, which lost 0 bases and 2 bases, there was a span of 10 bases. This CDR3 contains 15 residues. Germline CDR1 reads SGHRS; CDR2 reads YFSETQ. Study conclusions and caveats: Underestimates were what the diversity estimates from one million T cells were considered to be.

This clonotype was found a few times. Its antigen is not identified. It was with a sample-barcoded 5' primer and a J-beta primer mix that a second PCR of roughly 7 to 12 cycles was run. TCRdb fed the 5' RACE reads into MiXCR, producing one record per CDR3 protein. This sample has about 680,000 distinct CDR3 sequences, with about 52% found just once. Sequenced material: blood. The chain uses TRBV5-1 and TRBJ2-3; D gene uncertain. The sequence was collected from a woman aged 55-69 years in good health. Here the CDR3 DNA reads TGCGCCAGCAGCTTGGCTCCCATACCCACAGATACGCAGTATTTT. This encodes CASSLAPIPTDTQYF.